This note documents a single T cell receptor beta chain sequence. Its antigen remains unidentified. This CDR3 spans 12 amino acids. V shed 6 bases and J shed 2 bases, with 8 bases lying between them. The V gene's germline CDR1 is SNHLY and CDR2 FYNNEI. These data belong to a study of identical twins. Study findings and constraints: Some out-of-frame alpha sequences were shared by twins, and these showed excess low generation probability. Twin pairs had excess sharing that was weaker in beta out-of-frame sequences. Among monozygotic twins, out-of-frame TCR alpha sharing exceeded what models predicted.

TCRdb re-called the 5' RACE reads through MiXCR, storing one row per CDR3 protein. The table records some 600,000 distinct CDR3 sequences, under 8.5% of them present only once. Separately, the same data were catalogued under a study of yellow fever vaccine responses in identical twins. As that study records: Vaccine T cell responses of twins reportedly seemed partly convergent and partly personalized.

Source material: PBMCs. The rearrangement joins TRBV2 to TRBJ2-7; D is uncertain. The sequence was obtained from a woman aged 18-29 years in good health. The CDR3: CASRPQTYEQYF. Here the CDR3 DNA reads TGTGCCAGCAGGCCGCAGACCTACGAGCAGTACTTC.